This T cell receptor (beta chain) was observed in a study of CD8 T cells in Susac syndrome. Sequencing of TCR beta was undertaken in CD8+ and CD4+ T cells derived from blood. CDR3 size: 17 residues. Germline-derived CDR1 and CDR2 are SGHTA and FQGNSA. V was trimmed by 10 bases and J by 0 bases, leaving 19 bases between them. Random hexamers served to reverse transcribe roughly 0.45 to 1 ug RNA. The immunoSEQ assay covered 54 Vbeta and 13 Jbeta segments for CDR3. TCRdb redid the calling of the immunoSEQ multiplex PCR reads with MiXCR, one entry per CDR3 protein. Of about 120,000 distinct CDR3 sequences in the sample, around 90% are singletons; the top ten hold over 0.12%.

The specimen was CD4+ T cells from PBMCs. The chain carries TRBV7-2 and TRBJ1-6; D ambiguous. This TCR derives from a human donor in good health. The CDR3 here is CATTSTPTLSYNSPLHF. The CDR3 nucleotides are TGTGCCACCACTTCGACCCCAACTCTCTCCTATAATTCACCCCTCCACTTT.